The clone carrying this T cell receptor beta chain occurred many times. Per germline, CDR1 SGDLS and CDR2 YYNGEE. V lost 1 base and J 0 bases, leaving 7 bases between the germline ends. The CDR3 consists of 14 residues. This entry is derived from a study of prognosis after radiotherapy for stage I lung cancer. Two-round multiplex PCR amplified TCR beta CDR3 from genomic DNA. It was primers specific to each TRBV and TRBJ gene that first-round PCR used. TCRdb reprocessed the multiplex PCR reads with MiXCR, giving one entry per CDR3 protein. This sample has about 26,000 distinct CDR3 sequences; 30% occur once, and the top ten carry about 33%.

V gene TRBV9 combines with J gene TRBJ1-1; D ambiguous. The sequence derives from a donor aged 50 or older with non-small cell lung cancer. The sequenced sample was PBMCs, obtained before or after stereotactic body radiation therapy (not recorded which). CDR3: CASSVRQMNTEAFF. The CDR3 DNA sequence: TGTGCCAGCAGCGTACGGCAGATGAACACTGAAGCTTTCTTT. The whole variable domain, filled in from reference TRBV9 and TRBJ1-1, reads DSGVTQTPKHLITATGQRVTLRCSPRSGDLSVYWYQQSLDQGLQFLIQYYNGEERAKGNILERFSAQQFPDLHSELNLSSLELGDSALYFCASSVRQMNTEAFFGQGTRLTVV.